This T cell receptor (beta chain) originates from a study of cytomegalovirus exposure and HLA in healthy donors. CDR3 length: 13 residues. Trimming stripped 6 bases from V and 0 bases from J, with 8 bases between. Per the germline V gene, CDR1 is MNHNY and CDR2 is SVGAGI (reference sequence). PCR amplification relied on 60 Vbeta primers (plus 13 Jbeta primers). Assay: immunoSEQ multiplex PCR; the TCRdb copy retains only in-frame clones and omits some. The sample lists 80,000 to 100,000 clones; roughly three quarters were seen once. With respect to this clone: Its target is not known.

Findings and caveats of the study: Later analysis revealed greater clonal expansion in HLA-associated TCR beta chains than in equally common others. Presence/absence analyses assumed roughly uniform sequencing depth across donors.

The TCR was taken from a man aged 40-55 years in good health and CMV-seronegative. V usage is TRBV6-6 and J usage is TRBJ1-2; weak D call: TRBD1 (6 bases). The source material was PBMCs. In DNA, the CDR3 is TGTGCCAGCAGGGACAGCGCTAACTATGGCTACACCTTC. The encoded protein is CASRDSANYGYTF.